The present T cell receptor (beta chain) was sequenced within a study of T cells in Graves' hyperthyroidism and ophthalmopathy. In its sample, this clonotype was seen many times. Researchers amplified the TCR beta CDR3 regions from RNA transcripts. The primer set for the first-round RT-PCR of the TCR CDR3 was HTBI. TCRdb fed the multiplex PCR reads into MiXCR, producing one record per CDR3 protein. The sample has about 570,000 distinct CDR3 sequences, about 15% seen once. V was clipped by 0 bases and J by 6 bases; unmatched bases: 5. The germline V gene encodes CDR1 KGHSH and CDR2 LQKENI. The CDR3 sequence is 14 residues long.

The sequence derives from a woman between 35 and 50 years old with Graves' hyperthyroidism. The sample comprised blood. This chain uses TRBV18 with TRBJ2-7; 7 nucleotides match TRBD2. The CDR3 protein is CASSPPGRGVEQYF. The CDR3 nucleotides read TGTGCCAGCTCACCACCGGGACGGGGGGTCGAGCAGTACTTC.